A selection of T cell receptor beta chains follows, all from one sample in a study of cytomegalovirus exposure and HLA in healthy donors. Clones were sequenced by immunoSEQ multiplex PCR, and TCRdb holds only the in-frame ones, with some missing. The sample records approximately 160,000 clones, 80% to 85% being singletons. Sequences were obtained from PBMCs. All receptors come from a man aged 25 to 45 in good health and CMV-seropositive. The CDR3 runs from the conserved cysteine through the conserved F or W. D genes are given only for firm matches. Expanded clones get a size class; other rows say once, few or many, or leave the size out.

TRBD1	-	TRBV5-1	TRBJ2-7	CASSIRQGAWEQYF	TGCGCCAGCAGCATTAGACAGGGGGCCTGGGAGCAGTACTTC
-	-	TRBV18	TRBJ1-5	CASSGGRIMSNQPQHF	TGTGCCAGCTCGGGGGGGCGCATCATGAGCAATCAGCCCCAGCATTTT
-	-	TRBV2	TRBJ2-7	CASSEAHGSIGEQYF	TGTGCCAGCAGTGAAGCGCATGGGTCAATCGGGGAGCAGTACTTC
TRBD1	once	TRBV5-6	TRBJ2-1	CASSVDRGISNEQFF	TGTGCCAGCAGCGTAGACAGGGGGATAAGCAATGAGCAGTTCTTC
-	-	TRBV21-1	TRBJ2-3	CASSLGSGLSCTDTQYF	TGTGCCAGCAGTCTAGGTAGCGGTCTTTCCTGCACAGATACGCAGTATTTT
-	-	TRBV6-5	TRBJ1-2	CASTNQGGGYTF	TGTGCCAGCACTAACCAGGGCGGTGGCTACACCTTC
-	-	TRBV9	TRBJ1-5	CASSVGQTSNQPQHF	TGTGCCAGCAGCGTTGGACAGACCAGCAATCAGCCCCAGCATTTT
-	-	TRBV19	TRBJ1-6	CASTPRGTNKALHF	TGTGCCAGTACTCCCCGGGGGACCAATAAGGCCCTCCACTTT
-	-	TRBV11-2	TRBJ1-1	CASSFSQGSTEAFF	TGTGCCAGCAGCTTCAGTCAGGGAAGCACTGAAGCTTTCTTT
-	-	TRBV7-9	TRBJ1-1	CASSNYRVNTEAFF	TGTGCCAGCAGCAATTACAGGGTGAACACTGAAGCTTTCTTT
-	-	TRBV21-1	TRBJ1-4	CASSKEGNRGHEKLFF	TGTGCCAGCAGCAAAGAAGGTAACAGGGGGCATGAAAAACTGTTTTTT
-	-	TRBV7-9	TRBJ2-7	CASSLRLGGEQYF	TGTGCCAGCAGCTTGAGACTCGGTGGCGAGCAGTACTTC
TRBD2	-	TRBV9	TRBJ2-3	CASAGGNSGGADTQYF	TGTGCCAGCGCCGGCGGAAATAGCGGGGGGGCAGATACGCAGTATTTT
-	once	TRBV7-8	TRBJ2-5	CASSLPRGVLQETQYF	TGTGCCAGCAGCTTACCTAGGGGCGTCCTACAAGAGACCCAGTACTTC
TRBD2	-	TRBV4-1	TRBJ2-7	CASSPEGSGSYEQYF	TGCGCCAGCAGCCCCGAGGGTAGCGGGAGCTACGAGCAGTACTTC
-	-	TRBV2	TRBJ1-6	CASRRSSRDNSPLHF	TGTGCCAGCAGAAGGTCCAGCAGGGATAATTCACCCCTCCACTTT
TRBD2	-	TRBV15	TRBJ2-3	CATSMRGAGVTDTQYF	TGTGCCACCAGCATGAGAGGGGCGGGAGTAACAGATACGCAGTATTTT
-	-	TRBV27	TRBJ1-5	CASSLRGRRGNQPQHF	TGTGCCAGCAGTTTAAGAGGGAGAAGGGGCAATCAGCCCCAGCATTTT
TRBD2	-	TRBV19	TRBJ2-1	CASSMGSGRRNEQFF	TGTGCCAGTAGTATGGGTAGCGGGAGGAGAAATGAGCAGTTCTTC
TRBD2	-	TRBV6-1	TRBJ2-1	CASMPAGYSYEQFF	TGTGCCAGCATGCCAGCGGGGTATAGCTATGAGCAGTTCTTC
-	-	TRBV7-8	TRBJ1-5	CASSLAEVTNQPQHF	TGTGCCAGCAGCTTAGCCGAGGTAACCAATCAGCCCCAGCATTTT
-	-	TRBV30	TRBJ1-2	CAWAVGVGYTF	TGTGCCTGGGCAGTCGGGGTCGGCTACACCTTC
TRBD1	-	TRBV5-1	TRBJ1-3	CASSWTGAGSGNTIYF	TGCGCCAGCAGCTGGACAGGGGCCGGCTCTGGAAACACCATATATTTT
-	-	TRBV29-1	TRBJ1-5	CSGQVFLAKQPQHF	TGCAGCGGTCAGGTTTTTCTGGCGAAACAGCCCCAGCATTTT
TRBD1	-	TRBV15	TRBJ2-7	CATSSRQGPYEQYF	TGTGCCACCAGCAGCAGACAGGGACCCTACGAGCAGTACTTC
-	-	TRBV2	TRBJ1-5	CASSDELKINQPQHF	TGTGCCAGCAGTGATGAGTTGAAAATCAATCAGCCCCAGCATTTT
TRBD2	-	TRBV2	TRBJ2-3	CASSELSLAGSPTDTQYF	TGTGCCAGCAGTGAACTCTCGCTAGCGGGAAGTCCCACAGATACGCAGTATTTT
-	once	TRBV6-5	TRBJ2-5	CASSRDRFQETQYF	TGTGCCAGCAGTCGTGACAGGTTCCAAGAGACCCAGTACTTC
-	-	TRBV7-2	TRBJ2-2	CASSSRLITNTGELFF	TGTGCCAGCAGCTCCCGACTTATAACGAACACCGGGGAGCTGTTTTTT
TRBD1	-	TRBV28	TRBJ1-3	CASSLNRGLTGNTIYF	TGTGCCAGCAGTTTGAACAGGGGGCTCACTGGAAACACCATATATTTT
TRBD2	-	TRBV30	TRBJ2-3	CAWSVWGGGASNTQYF	TGTGCCTGGAGTGTATGGGGCGGGGGGGCTTCAAATACGCAGTATTTT
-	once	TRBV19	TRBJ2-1	CASSISTGYNEQFF	TGTGCCAGTAGTATTAGTACAGGGTACAATGAGCAGTTCTTC
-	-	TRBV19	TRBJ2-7	CASTLLTASYEQYF	TGTGCCAGTACCCTACTGACAGCCTCCTACGAGCAGTACTTC
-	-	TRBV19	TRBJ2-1	CASSIEDFLDEQFF	TGTGCCAGTAGTATAGAAGACTTCCTCGATGAGCAGTTCTTC
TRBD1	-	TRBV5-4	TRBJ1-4	CASSRDRGTNEKLFF	TGTGCCAGCAGCCGGGACAGGGGAACTAATGAAAAACTGTTTTTT
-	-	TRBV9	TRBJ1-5	CASSVGHNSNQPQHF	TGTGCCAGCAGCGTAGGGCACAATAGCAATCAGCCCCAGCATTTT
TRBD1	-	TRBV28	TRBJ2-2	CASKRGQGIAGELFF	TGTGCCAGCAAACGGGGACAGGGGATTGCCGGGGAGCTGTTTTTT
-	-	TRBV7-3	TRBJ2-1	CASSRGSYNEQFF	TGTGCCAGCAGTCGGGGCTCCTACAATGAGCAGTTCTTC
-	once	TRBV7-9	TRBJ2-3	CASSLDGRGGSTDTQYF	TGTGCCAGCAGCTTAGACGGGCGGGGTGGTAGCACAGATACGCAGTATTTT
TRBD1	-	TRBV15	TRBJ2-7	CATSRGRQGMYEQYF	TGTGCCACCAGCAGGGGGAGACAGGGGATGTACGAGCAGTACTTC
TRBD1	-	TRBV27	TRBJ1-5	CASSADRGHSQPQHF	TGTGCCAGCAGTGCTGACAGGGGGCACAGTCAGCCCCAGCATTTT
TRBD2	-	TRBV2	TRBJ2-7	CASRSRAGSSYEQYF	TGTGCCAGCAGAAGTCGAGCGGGGTCTTCCTACGAGCAGTACTTC
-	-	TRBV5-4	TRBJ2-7	CASSFRSGESYEQYF	TGTGCCAGCAGCTTTAGGTCGGGAGAATCCTACGAGCAGTACTTC
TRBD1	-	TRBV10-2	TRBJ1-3	CASSERAGGNTGDTIYF	TGCGCCAGCAGTGAGCGGGCAGGGGGCAATACGGGGGACACCATATATTTT
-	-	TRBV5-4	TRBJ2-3	CASSLQRGTDTQYF	TGTGCCAGCAGCTTGCAACGGGGGACAGATACGCAGTATTTT
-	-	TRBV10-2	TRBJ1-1	CASSREGFTEAFF	TGCGCCAGCAGCCGGGAGGGGTTCACTGAAGCTTTCTTT
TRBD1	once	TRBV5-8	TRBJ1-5	CASSDGTAYSNQPQHF	TGTGCCAGCAGCGATGGGACAGCATATAGCAATCAGCCCCAGCATTTT
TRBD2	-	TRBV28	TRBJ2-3	CASSSWTSGGTDTQYF	TGTGCCAGCAGTTCCTGGACTAGCGGGGGAACAGATACGCAGTATTTT
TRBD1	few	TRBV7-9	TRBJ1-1	CASSLGQANTEAFF	TGTGCCAGCAGCCTAGGACAGGCTAACACTGAAGCTTTCTTT
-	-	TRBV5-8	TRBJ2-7	CASSFSEQYF	TGTGCCAGCAGCTTCTCCGAGCAGTACTTC
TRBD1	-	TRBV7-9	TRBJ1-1	CASSTGVGSTEAFF	TGTGCCAGCAGCACAGGGGTAGGGTCCACTGAAGCTTTCTTT
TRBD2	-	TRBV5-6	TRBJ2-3	CASSSSGVADTQYF	TGTGCCAGCAGCTCTAGCGGGGTGGCAGATACGCAGTATTTT
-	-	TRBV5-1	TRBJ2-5	CASSTRRYGDQETQYF	TGCGCCAGCAGCACCCGGAGGTATGGAGATCAAGAGACCCAGTACTTC